This T cell receptor beta chain was documented in a study of cytomegalovirus exposure and HLA in healthy donors. Study outcomes and limitations: Most sequenced TCRs were rare (though some public TCRs occurred in many donors). Associated with cytomegalovirus, according to the listing, were 150 to 200 TCR beta chains. The authors confirmed in vitro that a few CMV-associated chains were specific for CMV antigens.

Some clones are missing from TCRdb's copy, which holds only in-frame ones; the method was immunoSEQ multiplex PCR. The data contain under 110,000 clones, 88% of them seen just once; the ten biggest clones take up 1.5% to 2%. The germline V and J ends were trimmed by 8 bases and 1 base, with 12 bases remaining between them. The CDR3 has 13 residues. Germline-derived CDR1 and CDR2 are MNHEY and SVGAGI. In the case of this clone: No antigen is known for it.

Source material: PBMCs. The origin of this receptor is a woman under 30 in good health and CMV-seropositive. The V and J genes are TRBV6-5 and TRBJ2-7; D is ambiguous. CDR3 coding DNA: TGTGCCAGCCGTCGCATCGCGTCCTACGAGCAGTACTTC. Translation: CASRRIASYEQYF.